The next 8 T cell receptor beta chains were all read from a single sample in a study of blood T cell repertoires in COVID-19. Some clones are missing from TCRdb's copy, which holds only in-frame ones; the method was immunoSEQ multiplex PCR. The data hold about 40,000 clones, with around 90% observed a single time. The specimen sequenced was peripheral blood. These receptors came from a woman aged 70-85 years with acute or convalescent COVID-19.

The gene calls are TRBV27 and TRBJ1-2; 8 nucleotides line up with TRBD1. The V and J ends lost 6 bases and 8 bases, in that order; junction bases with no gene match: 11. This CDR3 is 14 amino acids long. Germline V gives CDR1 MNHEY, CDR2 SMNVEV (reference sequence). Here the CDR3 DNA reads TGTGCCAGCAGCACGAGACAGGGGTTAGGAGGCTACACCTTC. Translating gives CASSTRQGLGGYTF.

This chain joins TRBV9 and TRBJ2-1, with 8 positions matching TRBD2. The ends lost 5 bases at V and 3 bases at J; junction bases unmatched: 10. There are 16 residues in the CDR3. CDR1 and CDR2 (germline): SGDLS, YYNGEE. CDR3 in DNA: TGTGCCAGCAGGGCCCCCCCCAGCGGGAGCTACAATGAGCAGTTCTTC. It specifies CASRAPPSGSYNEQFF.

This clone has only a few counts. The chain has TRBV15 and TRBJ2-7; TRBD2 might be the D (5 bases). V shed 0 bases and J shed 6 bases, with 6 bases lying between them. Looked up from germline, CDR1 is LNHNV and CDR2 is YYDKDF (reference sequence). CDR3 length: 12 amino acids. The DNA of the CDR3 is TGTGCCACCAGCAGAGATGCGGGCGAGCAGTACGTC. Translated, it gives CATSRDAGEQYV.

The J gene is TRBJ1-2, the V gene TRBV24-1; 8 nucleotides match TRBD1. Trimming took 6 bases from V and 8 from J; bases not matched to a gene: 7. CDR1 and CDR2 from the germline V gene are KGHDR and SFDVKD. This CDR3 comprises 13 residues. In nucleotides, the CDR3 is TGTGCCACCAGTAACAGGGGGGCCTTGGGCTACACCTTC. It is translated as CATSNRGALGYTF.

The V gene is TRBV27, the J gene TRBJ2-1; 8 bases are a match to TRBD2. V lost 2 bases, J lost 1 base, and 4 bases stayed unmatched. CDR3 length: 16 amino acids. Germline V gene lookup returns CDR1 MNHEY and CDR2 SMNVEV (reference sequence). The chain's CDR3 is CASSLQLAGSYNEQFF. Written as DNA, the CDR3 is TGTGCCAGCAGTTTACAGCTAGCGGGTTCCTACAATGAGCAGTTCTTC.

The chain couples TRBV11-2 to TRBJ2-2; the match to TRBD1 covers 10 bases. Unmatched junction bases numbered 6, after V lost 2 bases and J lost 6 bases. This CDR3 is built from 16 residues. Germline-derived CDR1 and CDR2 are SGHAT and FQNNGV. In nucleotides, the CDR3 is TGTGCCAGCAGCTTACGTCCCGGGACAGGGGCCGGGGAGCTGTTTTTT. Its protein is CASSLRPGTGAGELFF. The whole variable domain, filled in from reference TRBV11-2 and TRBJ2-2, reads EAGVAQSPRYKIIEKRQSVAFWCNPISGHATLYWYQQILGQGPKLLIQFQNNGVVDDSQLPKDRFSAERLKGVDSTLKIQPAKLEDSAVYLCASSLRPGTGAGELFFGEGSRLTVL.

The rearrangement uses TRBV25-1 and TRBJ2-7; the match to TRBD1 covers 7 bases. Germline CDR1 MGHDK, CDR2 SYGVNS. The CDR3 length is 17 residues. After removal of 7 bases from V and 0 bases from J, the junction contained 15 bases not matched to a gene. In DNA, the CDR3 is TGTGCCAGCACCCATAACGACAGGGCTGGGGGCTCCTACGAGCAGTACGTC. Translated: CASTHNDRAGGSYEQYV.

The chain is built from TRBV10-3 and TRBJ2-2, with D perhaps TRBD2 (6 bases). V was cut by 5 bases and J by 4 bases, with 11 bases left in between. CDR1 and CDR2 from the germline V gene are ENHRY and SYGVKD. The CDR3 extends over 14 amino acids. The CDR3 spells CAISRDLGTGELFF. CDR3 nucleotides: TGTGCCATCAGTAGGGACTTGGGCACCGGGGAGCTGTTTTTT.